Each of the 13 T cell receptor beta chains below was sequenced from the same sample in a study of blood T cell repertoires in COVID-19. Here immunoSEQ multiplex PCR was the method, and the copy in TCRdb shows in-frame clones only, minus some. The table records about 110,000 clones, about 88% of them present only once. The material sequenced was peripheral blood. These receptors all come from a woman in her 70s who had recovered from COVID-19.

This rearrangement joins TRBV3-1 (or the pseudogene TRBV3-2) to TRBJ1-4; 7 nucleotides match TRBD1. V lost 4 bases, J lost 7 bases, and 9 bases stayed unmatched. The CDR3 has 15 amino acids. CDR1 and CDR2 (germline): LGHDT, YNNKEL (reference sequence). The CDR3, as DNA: TGTGCCAGCAGCCGGACCTCAGGGGGAAGTGAAAAACTGTTTTTT. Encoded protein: CASSRTSGGSEKLFF.

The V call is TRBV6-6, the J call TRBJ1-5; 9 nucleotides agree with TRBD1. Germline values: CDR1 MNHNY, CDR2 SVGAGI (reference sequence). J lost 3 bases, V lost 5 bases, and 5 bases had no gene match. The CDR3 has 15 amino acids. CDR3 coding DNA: TGTGCCAGCAGTCTCGGACAGGGGTCCAATCAGCCCCAGCATTTT. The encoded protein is CASSLGQGSNQPQHF.

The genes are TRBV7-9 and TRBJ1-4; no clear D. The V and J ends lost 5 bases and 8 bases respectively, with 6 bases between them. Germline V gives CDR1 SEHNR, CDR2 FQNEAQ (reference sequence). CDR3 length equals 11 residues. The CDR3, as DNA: TGTGCCAGCAGCCGCGTGGAAAAACTGTTTTTT. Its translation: CASSRVEKLFF.

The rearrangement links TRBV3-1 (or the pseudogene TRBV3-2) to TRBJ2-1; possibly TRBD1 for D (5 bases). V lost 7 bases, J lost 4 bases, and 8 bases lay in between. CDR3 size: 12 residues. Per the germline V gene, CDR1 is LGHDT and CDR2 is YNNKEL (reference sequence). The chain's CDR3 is CASTTGYNEQFF. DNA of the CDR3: TGTGCCAGCACCACAGGTTACAATGAGCAGTTCTTC.

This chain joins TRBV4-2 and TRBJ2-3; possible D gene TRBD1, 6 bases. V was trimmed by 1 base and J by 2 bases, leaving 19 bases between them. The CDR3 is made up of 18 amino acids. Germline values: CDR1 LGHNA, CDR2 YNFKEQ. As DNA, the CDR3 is TGTGCCAGCAGCCAAGGACAGGACCCGGCACTCTTCACAGATACGCAGTATTTT. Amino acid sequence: CASSQGQDPALFTDTQYF.

The CDR3 loop is CASPRPGTVAYEQYF. For the CDR3, the DNA is TGTGCCAGCCCCCGCCCCGGGACAGTCGCCTACGAGCAGTACTTC. The chain links TRBV6-5 to TRBJ2-7; TRBD1 agrees at 7 bases. This CDR3 has 15 residues. The V gene end was trimmed by 8 bases and the J gene end by 2 bases; junction bases not matched to a gene: 12. The germline CDR1 and CDR2 sequences are MNHEY and SVGAGI.

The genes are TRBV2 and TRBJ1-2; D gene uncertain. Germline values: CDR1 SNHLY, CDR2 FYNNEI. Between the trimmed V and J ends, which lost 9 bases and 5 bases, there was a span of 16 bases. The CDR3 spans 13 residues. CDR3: CARDYSGGYGYTF. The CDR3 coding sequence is TGTGCCAGGGATTACAGTGGAGGGTATGGCTACACCTTC.

DNA of the CDR3: TGCAGCGTTGATGGACAGACCTATGGCTACACCTTC. Its protein product is CSVDGQTYGYTF. The rearrangement uses TRBV29-1 and TRBJ1-2; D might be TRBD1 (6 bases). The CDR3 has 12 residues. From germline, CDR1 is SQVTM and CDR2 ANQGSEA. Between the trimmed V and J ends, which lost 3 bases and 4 bases, there was a span of 9 bases.

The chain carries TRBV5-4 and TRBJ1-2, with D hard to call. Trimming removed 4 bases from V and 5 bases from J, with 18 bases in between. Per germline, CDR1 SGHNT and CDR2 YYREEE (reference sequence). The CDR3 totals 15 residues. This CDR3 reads CASSAPKIGGYGYTF. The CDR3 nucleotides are TGTGCCAGCAGCGCCCCAAAAATCGGCGGATATGGCTACACCTTC.

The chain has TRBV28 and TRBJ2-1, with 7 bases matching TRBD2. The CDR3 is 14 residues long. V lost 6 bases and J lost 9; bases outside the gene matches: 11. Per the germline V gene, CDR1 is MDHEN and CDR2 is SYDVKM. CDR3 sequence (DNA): TGTGCCAGCAGCCCTCCCGGGACTAAATCTGAGCAGTTCTTC. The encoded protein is CASSPPGTKSEQFF.

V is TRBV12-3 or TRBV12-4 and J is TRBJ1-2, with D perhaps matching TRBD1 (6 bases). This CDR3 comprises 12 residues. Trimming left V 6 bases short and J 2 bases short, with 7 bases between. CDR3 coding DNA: TGTGCCAGCAGGGGGGCAAACTATGGCTACACCTTC. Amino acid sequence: CASRGANYGYTF.

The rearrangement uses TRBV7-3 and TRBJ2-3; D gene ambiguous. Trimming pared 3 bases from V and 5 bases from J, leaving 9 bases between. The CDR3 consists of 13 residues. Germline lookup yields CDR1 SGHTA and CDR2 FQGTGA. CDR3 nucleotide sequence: TGTGCCAGCAGCTTCCAGGTTGGAGATACGCAGTATTTT. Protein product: CASSFQVGDTQYF.

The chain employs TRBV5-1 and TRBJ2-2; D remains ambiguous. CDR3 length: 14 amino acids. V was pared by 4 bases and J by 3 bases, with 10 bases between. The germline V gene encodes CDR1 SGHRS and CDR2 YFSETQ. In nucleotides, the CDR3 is TGCGCCAGCAGCCAACTAACCGACACCGGGGAGCTGTTTTTT. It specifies CASSQLTDTGELFF.